These 3 T cell receptor beta chains originate from one sample sequenced in a study of blood T cell repertoires in COVID-19. The data were produced by immunoSEQ multiplex PCR, yet TCRdb's version contains in-frame clones alone and is incomplete. Of more than 90,000 clones in the sample, 86% were seen once. Sequenced input: peripheral blood. Source of these receptors: a man aged 70-80 years who had recovered from COVID-19.

The V gene is TRBV5-1, the J gene TRBJ2-1; 13 bases fit TRBD2. The CDR3 is made up of 18 amino acids. Looked up from germline, CDR1 is SGHRS and CDR2 is YFSETQ. V was clipped by 4 bases and J by 5 bases; unmatched bases: 12. The DNA of the CDR3 is TGCGCCAGCAGCCGAAGGACTAGCGGGAGCTGGTTGGACAATGAGCAGTTCTTC. Its translation is CASSRRTSGSWLDNEQFF. The full variable domain, its missing parts supplied by reference TRBV5-1 and TRBJ2-1, is KAGVTQTPRYLIKTRGQQVTLSCSPISGHRSVSWYQQTPGQGLQFLFEYFSETQRNKGNFPGRFSGRQFSNSRSEMNVSTLELGDSALYLCASSRRTSGSWLDNEQFFGPGTRLTVL.

This clone was counted once. The J gene is TRBJ2-3, the V gene TRBV5-5, with D perhaps TRBD2 (5 bases). Trimming left V 2 bases short and J 0 bases short, with 10 bases between. The CDR3 spans 15 residues. The germline V gene has CDR1 SGHKS and CDR2 YYEKEE (reference sequence). The DNA of the CDR3 is TGTGCCAGCAGCTTCCTGCGGACTAGCACAGATACGCAGTATTTT. Protein sequence: CASSFLRTSTDTQYF. Variable domain in full (rest from reference TRBV5-5 and TRBJ2-3): DAGVTQSPTHLIKTRGQQVTLRCSPISGHKSVSWYQQVLGQGPQFIFQYYEKEERGRGNFPDRFSARQFPNYSSELNVNALLLGDSALYLCASSFLRTSTDTQYFGPGTRLTVL.

V and J are TRBV13 and TRBJ2-5; 7 bases agree with TRBD1. The trim removed 4 bases at V and 5 bases at J, leaving 4 bases unmatched. The CDR3 extends over 13 amino acids. Germline assignment: CDR1 PRHDT and CDR2 FYEKMQ (reference sequence). The CDR3 region is CASSSRGGETQYF. CDR3 in DNA: TGTGCCAGCAGCTCCCGAGGGGGCGAGACCCAGTACTTC.